Listed below are T cell receptor beta chains from one sample, sequenced in a study. TCRdb fed the RT-PCR reads into MiXCR, producing one record per CDR3 protein. The sample yields more than 550,000 distinct CDR3 sequences, 11% to 15% seen once. The sequenced sample consisted of memory CD4+ T cells from blood. The receptors derive from a female donor in good health, serving as a healthy control. CDR3s include the opening cysteine and the closing phenylalanine or tryptophan. Each record gives: V gene, D gene, clone size, J gene, CDR3 protein, CDR3 DNA. The D gene is left open where the match is weak. Part of the rows lack a size; the others show once, few, many or a class for expanded clones.

v_gene: TRBV18
d_gene: NA
abundance: NA
j_gene: TRBJ2-3
CDR3aa: CASLSTDTQYF
CDR3nt: TGTGCCAGCCTTAGCACAGATACGCAGTATTTT

v_gene: TRBV20-1
d_gene: TRBD2
abundance: many
j_gene: TRBJ2-1
CDR3aa: CSAPAVAGGRNEQFF
CDR3nt: TGCAGTGCTCCCGCCGTTGCGGGAGGGAGAAATGAGCAGTTCTTC

v_gene: TRBV7-3
d_gene: TRBD2
abundance: few
j_gene: TRBJ2-1
CDR3aa: CASSSGLGDKFF
CDR3nt: TGTGCCAGCAGCTCAGGACTAGGAGATAAGTTCTTC

v_gene: TRBV20-1
d_gene: TRBD1
abundance: few
j_gene: TRBJ2-7
CDR3aa: CSAVPGTGGSYEQYF
CDR3nt: TGCAGTGCTGTCCCCGGGACAGGGGGATCCTACGAGCAGTACTTC

v_gene: TRBV20-1
d_gene: NA
abundance: many
j_gene: TRBJ1-1
CDR3aa: CSARQGSPGDTEAFF
CDR3nt: TGCAGTGCTAGACAAGGCAGCCCAGGGGACACTGAAGCTTTCTTT

v_gene: TRBV7-3
d_gene: NA
abundance: many
j_gene: TRBJ2-7
CDR3aa: CASSATGSSEQYF
CDR3nt: TGTGCCAGCAGCGCCACCGGTTCAAGCGAGCAGTACTTC

v_gene: TRBV10-3
d_gene: NA
abundance: NA
j_gene: TRBJ2-3
CDR3aa: CAISVGSTDTQYF
CDR3nt: TGTGCCATCAGTGTTGGGAGCACAGATACGCAGTATTTT

v_gene: TRBV28
d_gene: NA
abundance: NA
j_gene: TRBJ1-5
CDR3aa: CASRQGWSQPQHF
CDR3nt: TGTGCCAGCAGACAGGGATGGAGTCAGCCCCAGCATTTT

v_gene: TRBV20-1
d_gene: NA
abundance: few
j_gene: TRBJ2-2
CDR3aa: CSAKSSLNTGELFF
CDR3nt: TGCAGTGCTAAGAGCAGTTTGAACACCGGGGAGCTGTTTTTT

v_gene: TRBV5-1
d_gene: TRBD2
abundance: many
j_gene: TRBJ2-3
CDR3aa: CASSLEAGGPDTQYF
CDR3nt: TGCGCCAGCAGCTTGGAAGCGGGAGGGCCAGATACGCAGTATTTT

v_gene: TRBV3-1
d_gene: NA
abundance: NA
j_gene: TRBJ2-7
CDR3aa: CASSQGTDVRAYEQYF
CDR3nt: TGTGCCAGCAGCCAAGGGACGGACGTCCGCGCCTACGAGCAGTACTTC

v_gene: TRBV20-1
d_gene: NA
abundance: many
j_gene: TRBJ1-1
CDR3aa: CSASHSGTEAFF
CDR3nt: TGCAGTGCTAGCCACTCCGGCACTGAAGCTTTCTTT

v_gene: TRBV7-2
d_gene: NA
abundance: few
j_gene: TRBJ1-4
CDR3aa: CASSRRGGDEKLFF
CDR3nt: TGTGCCAGCAGCCGCCGCGGGGGGGATGAAAAACTGTTTTTT

v_gene: TRBV4-3
d_gene: TRBD2
abundance: many
j_gene: TRBJ2-1
CDR3aa: CASSQGGIAGDPQFF
CDR3nt: TGCGCCAGCAGCCAAGGAGGGATAGCGGGAGATCCGCAGTTCTTC

v_gene: TRBV9
d_gene: NA
abundance: NA
j_gene: TRBJ2-5
CDR3aa: CASSVAGETQYF
CDR3nt: TGTGCCAGCAGCGTAGCCGGAGAGACCCAGTACTTC

v_gene: TRBV9
d_gene: NA
abundance: many
j_gene: TRBJ1-2
CDR3aa: CASSAPSTGYGYTF
CDR3nt: TGTGCCAGCAGCGCCCCCTCGACAGGCTATGGCTACACCTTC

v_gene: TRBV5-1
d_gene: NA
abundance: few
j_gene: TRBJ1-1
CDR3aa: CASSLDADSTEAFF
CDR3nt: TGCGCCAGCAGCTTGGATGCGGACTCCACTGAAGCTTTCTTT

v_gene: TRBV12-3/TRBV12-4
d_gene: TRBD1
abundance: NA
j_gene: TRBJ2-7
CDR3aa: CASSAGQGWGEQYF
CDR3nt: TGTGCCAGCAGTGCGGGACAGGGTTGGGGCGAGCAGTACTTC

v_gene: TRBV20-1
d_gene: TRBD2
abundance: few
j_gene: TRBJ2-3
CDR3aa: CSASTLAGALPYTQYF
CDR3nt: TGCAGTGCTAGTACTTTAGCGGGAGCCCTACCTTATACGCAGTATTTT

v_gene: TRBV18
d_gene: TRBD1
abundance: NA
j_gene: TRBJ2-3
CDR3aa: CASSPSGTGLDTQYF
CDR3nt: TGTGCCAGCTCGCCATCCGGGACAGGGCTAGATACGCAGTATTTT

v_gene: TRBV18
d_gene: TRBD1
abundance: NA
j_gene: TRBJ1-5
CDR3aa: CASSSEVTGVLGSNQPQHF
CDR3nt: TGTGCCAGCTCATCCGAAGTTACAGGGGTACTTGGTAGCAATCAGCCCCAGCATTTT

v_gene: TRBV29-1
d_gene: NA
abundance: many
j_gene: TRBJ2-7
CDR3aa: CSVGTGEQYF
CDR3nt: TGCAGCGTCGGGACCGGCGAGCAGTACTTC

v_gene: TRBV5-1
d_gene: NA
abundance: many
j_gene: TRBJ1-1
CDR3aa: CASSLDRWDTEAFF
CDR3nt: TGCGCCAGCAGCTTAGACAGATGGGACACTGAAGCTTTCTTT

v_gene: TRBV5-1
d_gene: NA
abundance: few
j_gene: TRBJ2-1
CDR3aa: CASKLGSGNEQFF
CDR3nt: TGCGCCAGCAAGCTAGGCAGTGGCAATGAGCAGTTCTTC

v_gene: TRBV2
d_gene: NA
abundance: few
j_gene: TRBJ2-5
CDR3aa: CASSEAESQETQYF
CDR3nt: TGTGCCAGCAGTGAGGCAGAAAGCCAAGAGACCCAGTACTTC

v_gene: TRBV24-1
d_gene: NA
abundance: few
j_gene: TRBJ2-3
CDR3aa: CATSDFDTQYF
CDR3nt: TGTGCCACCAGTGATTTTGATACGCAGTATTTT

v_gene: TRBV6-5
d_gene: NA
abundance: few
j_gene: TRBJ1-3
CDR3aa: CASRSHRDPGNTIYF
CDR3nt: TGTGCCAGCAGATCCCACAGGGACCCTGGAAACACCATATATTTT

v_gene: TRBV7-3
d_gene: TRBD2
abundance: NA
j_gene: TRBJ2-1
CDR3aa: CASSPQTSGNNEQFF
CDR3nt: TGTGCCAGCAGCCCACAGACTAGCGGGAACAATGAGCAGTTCTTC

v_gene: TRBV30
d_gene: NA
abundance: few
j_gene: TRBJ2-1
CDR3aa: CAWNPGTYNEQFF
CDR3nt: TGTGCCTGGAATCCCGGAACCTACAATGAGCAGTTCTTC

v_gene: TRBV6-2/TRBV6-3
d_gene: NA
abundance: few
j_gene: TRBJ2-5
CDR3aa: CASSYDGLGGETQYF
CDR3nt: TGTGCCAGCAGTTACGACGGACTCGGGGGAGAGACCCAGTACTTC

v_gene: TRBV20-1
d_gene: TRBD2
abundance: NA
j_gene: TRBJ2-7
CDR3aa: CSALAGGFSYEQYF
CDR3nt: TGCAGTGCTTTAGCGGGGGGCTTCTCCTACGAGCAGTACTTC

v_gene: TRBV12-3/TRBV12-4
d_gene: NA
abundance: NA
j_gene: TRBJ2-2
CDR3aa: CASSLRFTGASGELFF
CDR3nt: TGTGCCAGCAGTTTACGCTTCACGGGTGCTTCCGGGGAGCTGTTTTTT

v_gene: TRBV19
d_gene: TRBD1
abundance: few
j_gene: TRBJ2-3
CDR3aa: CASTRTGGGDTQYF
CDR3nt: TGTGCCAGTACCCGGACAGGGGGCGGTGATACGCAGTATTTT

v_gene: TRBV28
d_gene: NA
abundance: NA
j_gene: TRBJ1-1
CDR3aa: CASSLFLTEAFF
CDR3nt: TGTGCCAGCAGTTTATTCTTGACTGAAGCTTTCTTT

v_gene: TRBV20-1
d_gene: NA
abundance: many
j_gene: TRBJ1-5
CDR3aa: CSAKEGVNQPQHF
CDR3nt: TGCAGTGCTAAGGAGGGAGTCAATCAGCCCCAGCATTTT

v_gene: TRBV29-1
d_gene: NA
abundance: many
j_gene: TRBJ2-2
CDR3aa: CSGWANTGELFF
CDR3nt: TGCAGCGGGTGGGCGAACACCGGGGAGCTGTTTTTT

v_gene: TRBV7-9
d_gene: NA
abundance: few
j_gene: TRBJ2-5
CDR3aa: CASSFLGLQETQYF
CDR3nt: TGTGCCAGCAGTTTCCTCGGGCTTCAAGAGACCCAGTACTTC

v_gene: TRBV2
d_gene: NA
abundance: NA
j_gene: TRBJ1-5
CDR3aa: CASSETRGAPQHF
CDR3nt: TGTGCCAGCAGTGAAACGCGAGGAGCGCCCCAGCATTTT

v_gene: TRBV20-1
d_gene: TRBD1
abundance: few
j_gene: TRBJ2-7
CDR3aa: CSAPGTVPYEQYF
CDR3nt: TGCAGTGCCCCCGGGACAGTTCCCTACGAGCAGTACTTC

v_gene: TRBV15
d_gene: TRBD1
abundance: NA
j_gene: TRBJ2-5
CDR3aa: CATIGQGVSQETQYF
CDR3nt: TGTGCCACCATCGGGCAGGGGGTCTCTCAAGAGACCCAGTACTTC

v_gene: TRBV7-2
d_gene: NA
abundance: NA
j_gene: TRBJ1-2
CDR3aa: CASSRLWEDGYTF
CDR3nt: TGTGCCAGCAGTCGGCTTTGGGAGGATGGCTACACCTTC

v_gene: TRBV28
d_gene: NA
abundance: NA
j_gene: TRBJ1-1
CDR3aa: CASSLLGEQTWFF
CDR3nt: TGTGCCAGCAGTTTATTGGGGGAACAAACTTGGTTCTTT

v_gene: TRBV6-5
d_gene: TRBD1
abundance: many
j_gene: TRBJ2-7
CDR3aa: CASSGDRVGSYEQYF
CDR3nt: TGTGCCAGCAGTGGGGACAGGGTAGGTTCCTACGAGCAGTACTTC

v_gene: TRBV6-1
d_gene: NA
abundance: NA
j_gene: TRBJ2-3
CDR3aa: CASSEWQGLSTDTQYF
CDR3nt: TGTGCCAGCAGTGAATGGCAGGGACTTTCCACAGATACGCAGTATTTT

v_gene: TRBV12-3/TRBV12-4
d_gene: TRBD2
abundance: many
j_gene: TRBJ2-1
CDR3aa: CASSPTLAGVWNEQFF
CDR3nt: TGTGCCAGCAGTCCCACTCTAGCGGGAGTCTGGAATGAGCAGTTCTTC

v_gene: TRBV11-2
d_gene: NA
abundance: many
j_gene: TRBJ2-1
CDR3aa: CASSLDRVGRLGNEQFF
CDR3nt: TGTGCCAGCAGCTTAGATCGGGTCGGGAGATTGGGGAATGAGCAGTTCTTC

v_gene: TRBV28
d_gene: NA
abundance: few
j_gene: TRBJ2-5
CDR3aa: CASSLISRGETQYF
CDR3nt: TGTGCCAGCAGTTTAATCTCCAGGGGAGAGACCCAGTACTTC

v_gene: TRBV12-3/TRBV12-4
d_gene: NA
abundance: NA
j_gene: TRBJ1-5
CDR3aa: CASSLGYSNQSQHF
CDR3nt: TGTGCCAGCAGTCTTGGGTATAGCAATCAGTCCCAGCATTTT

v_gene: TRBV7-9
d_gene: NA
abundance: NA
j_gene: TRBJ2-1
CDR3aa: CASSRGGANNEQFF
CDR3nt: TGTGCCAGCAGCCGGGGTGGAGCAAACAATGAGCAGTTCTTC

v_gene: TRBV7-9
d_gene: NA
abundance: NA
j_gene: TRBJ1-1
CDR3aa: CASMDTFGRAFF
CDR3nt: TGTGCCAGCATGGATACCTTCGGTAGGGCTTTCTTT

v_gene: TRBV12-3/TRBV12-4
d_gene: TRBD1
abundance: NA
j_gene: TRBJ2-3
CDR3aa: CASSINRGDTDTQYF
CDR3nt: TGTGCCAGCAGTATCAACAGGGGGGACACAGATACGCAGTATTTT

v_gene: TRBV2
d_gene: NA
abundance: few
j_gene: TRBJ2-5
CDR3aa: CASSTSWETQYF
CDR3nt: TGTGCCAGCAGTACGTCCTGGGAGACCCAGTACTTC

v_gene: TRBV7-2
d_gene: TRBD1
abundance: many
j_gene: TRBJ2-7
CDR3aa: CASSPTGDRGQQYF
CDR3nt: TGTGCCAGCAGCCCCACTGGGGACAGGGGGCAGCAGTACTTC

v_gene: TRBV10-1
d_gene: TRBD2
abundance: few
j_gene: TRBJ2-1
CDR3aa: CASSRARERENDYNEQFF
CDR3nt: TGCGCCAGCAGTCGGGCCAGGGAGCGGGAAAACGACTACAATGAGCAGTTCTTC

v_gene: TRBV7-7
d_gene: TRBD1
abundance: many
j_gene: TRBJ2-7
CDR3aa: CASSLDRDHEQYF
CDR3nt: TGTGCTAGCAGCTTAGACAGGGACCACGAGCAGTACTTC